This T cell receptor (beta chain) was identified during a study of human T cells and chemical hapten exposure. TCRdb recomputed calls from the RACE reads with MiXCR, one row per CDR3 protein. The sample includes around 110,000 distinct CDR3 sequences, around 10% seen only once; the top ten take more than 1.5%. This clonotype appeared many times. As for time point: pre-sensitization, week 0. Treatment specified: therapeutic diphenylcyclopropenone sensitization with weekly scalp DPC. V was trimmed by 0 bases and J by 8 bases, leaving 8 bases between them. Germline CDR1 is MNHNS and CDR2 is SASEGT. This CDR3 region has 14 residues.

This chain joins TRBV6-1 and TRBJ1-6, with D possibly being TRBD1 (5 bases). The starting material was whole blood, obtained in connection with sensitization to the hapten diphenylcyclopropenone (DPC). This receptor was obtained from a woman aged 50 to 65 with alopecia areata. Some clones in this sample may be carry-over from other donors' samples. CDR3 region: CASSEAGGDSPLHF. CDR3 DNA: TGTGCCAGCAGTGAAGCGGGAGGGGATTCACCCCTCCACTTT.